The 22 T cell receptor beta chains in this list originate from one sample, sequenced in a study of post-analysis software for immune sequencing data. General observations from the study: TRBV segments more frequent in patients than in controls numbered five and included TRBV5-6, TRBV5-1 and TRBV20-1.

The TCR beta cDNA libraries carried unique molecular identifiers. MiXCR was run by TCRdb on the PCR reads, yielding one entry per CDR3 protein. The sample has roughly 800,000 distinct CDR3 sequences, under 70% seen once. Their target antigens are unknown. The sequenced sample was blood. These receptor sequences come from a girl aged 5-17 years with multiple sclerosis.

V and J are TRBV12-3 or TRBV12-4 and TRBJ2-7, with D perhaps being TRBD1 or TRBD2 (5 bases each). V was shortened by 6 bases and J by 2 bases, with 20 bases between the two germline ends. The CDR3 contains 16 residues. This chain's CDR3 is CASSVVRDQFTYEQYF. The CDR3 DNA follows: TGTGCCAGCAGCGTCGTCCGGGACCAATTTACCTACGAGCAGTACTTC.

This chain links TRBV15 with TRBJ2-5; D tentatively fits TRBD1 or TRBD2 (5 bases each). The V and J ends lost 5 bases and 0 bases respectively, with 16 bases between them. Germline V gene sequence: CDR1 LNHNV, CDR2 YYDKDF (reference sequence). CDR3 length equals 16 residues. CDR3 sequence reads: CATSGQGRRHQETQYF. CDR3 nucleotide sequence: TGTGCCACCAGCGGACAAGGGCGGAGGCACCAAGAGACCCAGTACTTC.

This clonotype was seen a few times. This rearrangement joins TRBV9 to TRBJ1-4; 7 bases fit TRBD1. With 4 bases clipped from V and 8 bases from J, the junction kept 11 bases outside the gene matches. This CDR3 contains 15 residues. CDR1 is SGDLS, CDR2 YYNGEE, per germline. The CDR3 region has the DNA TGTGCCAGCAGCACCCGACAGGGCGATAGGGAAAAACTGTTTTTT. It translates to CASSTRQGDREKLFF.

The V and J genes are TRBV18 and TRBJ1-2; the match to TRBD1 covers 9 bases. Trimming cost V 5 bases and J 3 bases; bases outside gene matches: 7. The V gene's germline CDR1 is KGHSH and CDR2 LQKENI. This CDR3 spans 15 amino acids. DNA of the CDR3: TGTGCCAGCTCATGGACAGGGGATATGCACTATGGCTACACCTTC. Its protein product is CASSWTGDMHYGYTF.

A few counts support this clonotype. The chain has TRBV2 and TRBJ2-1; D call uncertain. Germline V gene sequence: CDR1 SNHLY, CDR2 FYNNEI. Trimming stripped 6 bases from V and 7 bases from J, with 13 bases between. The CDR3 covers 13 residues. DNA for the CDR3: TGTGCCAGCAGCTGGGTAGTTGGGAATGAGCAGTTCTTC. Its protein product is CASSWVVGNEQFF.

The chain carries TRBV5-1 and TRBJ2-3; D is unresolved. This CDR3 is built from 15 residues. Deletions cut 0 bases from V and 0 bases from J, with 8 bases between. CDR1 and CDR2 (germline): SGHRS, YFSETQ. As DNA, the CDR3 is TGCGCCAGCAGCTTGGGGAGCGCAAGCACAGATACGCAGTATTTT. Translation gives CASSLGSASTDTQYF.

This clonotype was detected a few times. The chain carries TRBV15 and TRBJ2-7, with 8 positions matching TRBD1. This CDR3 spans 15 amino acids. CDR1 LNHNV and CDR2 YYDKDF come from the germline V gene (reference sequence). V was pared by 0 bases and J by 3 bases, with 4 bases of the junction left unmatched. DNA of the CDR3: TGTGCCACCAGCAGAGATGCCGGACAGGGCTACGAGCAGTACTTC. Translated: CATSRDAGQGYEQYF.

This clonotype was recorded a few times. The rearrangement uses TRBV25-1 and TRBJ1-2; D not certain. Trimming left V 2 bases short and J 4 bases short, with 11 bases between. CDR1 and CDR2 from the germline V gene are MGHDK and SYGVNS. The CDR3 has 14 residues. The CDR3 here is CASSEPGRPYGYTF. CDR3 nucleotide sequence: TGTGCCAGCAGTGAACCAGGACGCCCCTATGGCTACACCTTC.

This chain uses TRBV7-9 with TRBJ2-5, with 9 bases aligning to TRBD1. This CDR3 region has 16 residues. Germline assignment: CDR1 SEHNR and CDR2 FQNEAQ (reference sequence). J was trimmed by 1 base and V by 5 bases; bases with no gene match: 8. The CDR3 is CASSLETGGRQETQYF. The CDR3 nucleotides are TGTGCCAGCAGCCTAGAAACAGGGGGCCGCCAAGAGACCCAGTACTTC.

This chain links TRBV10-3 with TRBJ2-5; 7 nucleotides agree with TRBD2. Germline values: CDR1 ENHRY, CDR2 SYGVKD. The ends lost 0 bases at V and 1 base at J; junction bases unmatched: 2. The CDR3 is 15 residues long. CDR3 loop: CAISESSGAQETQYF. The DNA for the CDR3 is TGTGCCATCAGTGAGTCAAGCGGGGCCCAAGAGACCCAGTACTTC.

The chain combines TRBV20-1 with TRBJ2-3; 7 bases fit TRBD1. With 7 bases clipped from V and 1 base from J, the junction kept 5 bases outside the gene matches. The CDR3 is 13 residues long. Germline CDR1 reads DFQATT; CDR2 reads SNEGSKA (reference sequence). The CDR3 is CSVSGGRTDTQYF. CDR3 in DNA: TGCAGTGTATCAGGGGGACGCACAGATACGCAGTATTTT.

The chain employs TRBV20-1 and TRBJ2-7, with 8 bases fitting TRBD1. V lost 0 bases, J lost 2 bases, and 15 bases stayed unmatched. The CDR3 covers 18 residues. Germline lookup yields CDR1 DFQATT and CDR2 SNEGSKA (reference sequence). CDR3 nucleotides: TGCAGTGCTAGAGATCTCGTACCGCTCGGACAGGGAGCCTACGAGCAGTACTTC. Translating it yields CSARDLVPLGQGAYEQYF.

The J gene is TRBJ2-1, the V gene TRBV7-8, with a tentative D call TRBD1 (5 bases). Germline V gene lookup returns CDR1 SGHVS and CDR2 FQNEAQ. Trimming took 2 bases from V and 12 from J, leaving 11 bases between them. This CDR3 has 12 amino acids. The CDR3: CASSLSPGWQFF. As DNA, the CDR3 is TGTGCCAGCAGCTTATCTCCAGGGTGGCAGTTCTTC.

This clonotype was recorded once. The chain joins TRBV28 to TRBJ2-7, with D maybe TRBD1 (7 bases). Germline V lookup: CDR1 MDHEN, CDR2 SYDVKM. The CDR3 has 15 residues. V was clipped by 6 bases and J by 3 bases, with 18 bases between them. Written as DNA, the CDR3 is TGTGCCAGCAGGGTGGGGATCAGGGGGGTCTACGAGCAGTACTTC. Residues: CASRVGIRGVYEQYF.

This clonotype was seen more than once but under ten times. The rearrangement links TRBV14 to TRBJ2-7; D gene uncertain. Germline CDR1 is SGHDN and CDR2 is FVKESK. Trimming removed 3 bases from V and 7 bases from J, with 10 bases in between. This CDR3 contains 12 residues. DNA of the CDR3: TGTGCCAGCAGCCATAGGCCAGGAGAGCAGTACTTC. Its translation: CASSHRPGEQYF.

This chain uses TRBV5-5 with TRBJ1-2; D is uncertain. Trimming shortened V by 7 bases and J by 1 base, and 14 bases separated the two germline ends. The CDR3 is made up of 14 amino acids. Germline-derived CDR1 and CDR2 are SGHKS and YYEKEE (reference sequence). The CDR3 here is CASETRERNYGYTF. The CDR3 DNA is TGTGCCAGCGAAACCCGAGAACGTAACTATGGCTACACCTTC.

The rearrangement uses TRBV6-6 and TRBJ1-2; no clear D gene. There are 15 residues in the CDR3. From germline, CDR1 is MNHNY and CDR2 SVGAGI (reference sequence). The V end was cut by 6 bases, the J end by 3 bases, with 17 bases between. The CDR3 DNA reads as TGTGCCAGCAGCTATCGTGGAAGACCTGACTATGGCTACACCTTC. Translation gives CASSYRGRPDYGYTF.

The gene calls are TRBV9 and TRBJ2-7; D is uncertain. The CDR3 covers 16 residues. Germline CDR1 is SGDLS and CDR2 is YYNGEE. V was cut by 0 bases and J by 0 bases, with 13 bases left in between. CDR3 sequence (DNA): TGTGCCAGCAGCGTAGTCCGGTCAAAGATCTCCTACGAGCAGTACTTC. It translates to CASSVVRSKISYEQYF.

The chain couples TRBV3-1 to TRBJ2-7; D may be TRBD1 (5 bases). The germline V and J ends were trimmed by 1 base and 0 bases, with 10 bases remaining between them. CDR1 and CDR2 (germline): LGHDT, YNNKEL (reference sequence). The CDR3 is 15 amino acids. The CDR3 sequence: CASSQAIQGSYEQYF. The CDR3, as DNA: TGTGCCAGCAGCCAAGCAATCCAGGGCTCCTACGAGCAGTACTTC.

For the CDR3, the DNA is TGTGCCAGCAGCAACCGAGGACAGGGCGCCGAGACCCAGTACTTC. Translating gives CASSNRGQGAETQYF. The chain employs TRBV7-3 and TRBJ2-5, with 8 bases lining up with TRBD1. Germline CDR1 and CDR2: SGHTA and FQGTGA. The V gene end was trimmed by 5 bases and the J gene end by 5 bases; junction bases not matched to a gene: 10. The CDR3 has 15 residues.

The V and J genes are TRBV5-1 and TRBJ2-5; 7 bases line up with TRBD1. The assigned J gene may be wrong: the sequence end matches TRBJ2-7 better. The CDR3 totals 16 residues. Germline V gives CDR1 SGHRS, CDR2 YFSETQ. This CDR3 reads CASSLAGQVSSYEQYF. The DNA for the CDR3 is TGCGCCAGCAGCTTGGCCGGACAGGTTTCATCCTACGAGCAGTACTTC.

J is TRBJ2-3 and V is TRBV29-1, with TRBD2 identical over 12 bases. Trimming cost V 8 bases and J 2 bases; bases outside gene matches: 8. CDR1 SQVTM and CDR2 ANQGSEA come from the germline V gene. This CDR3 spans 15 amino acids. In nucleotides, the CDR3 is TGCAGCTCCGGACTAGCGGGAACTTCCACAGATACGCAGTATTTT. Its translation is CSSGLAGTSTDTQYF.